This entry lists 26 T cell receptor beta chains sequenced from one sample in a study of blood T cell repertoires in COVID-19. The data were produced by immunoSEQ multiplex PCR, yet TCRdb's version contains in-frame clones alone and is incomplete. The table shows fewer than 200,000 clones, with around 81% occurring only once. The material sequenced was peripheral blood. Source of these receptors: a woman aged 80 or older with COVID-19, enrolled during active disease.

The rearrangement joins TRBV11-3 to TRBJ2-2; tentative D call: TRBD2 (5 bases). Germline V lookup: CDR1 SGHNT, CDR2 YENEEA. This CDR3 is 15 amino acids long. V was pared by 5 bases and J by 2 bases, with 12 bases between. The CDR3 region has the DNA TGTGCCAGCAGCCAGACGCCGGGAAACACCGGGGAGCTGTTTTTT. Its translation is CASSQTPGNTGELFF.

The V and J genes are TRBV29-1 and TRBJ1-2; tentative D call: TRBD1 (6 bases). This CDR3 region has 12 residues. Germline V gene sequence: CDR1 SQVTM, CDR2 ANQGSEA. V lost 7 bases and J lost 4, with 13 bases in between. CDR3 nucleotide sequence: TGCAGCGCTGCACAGGGAATCTATGGCTACACCTTC. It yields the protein CSAAQGIYGYTF.

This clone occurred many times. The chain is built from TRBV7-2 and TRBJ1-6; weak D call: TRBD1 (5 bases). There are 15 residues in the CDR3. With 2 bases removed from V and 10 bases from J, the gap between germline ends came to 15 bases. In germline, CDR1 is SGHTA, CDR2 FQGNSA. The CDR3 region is CASSLWAEAGSPLHF. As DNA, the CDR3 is TGTGCCAGCAGCTTATGGGCTGAGGCAGGGTCACCCCTCCACTTT.

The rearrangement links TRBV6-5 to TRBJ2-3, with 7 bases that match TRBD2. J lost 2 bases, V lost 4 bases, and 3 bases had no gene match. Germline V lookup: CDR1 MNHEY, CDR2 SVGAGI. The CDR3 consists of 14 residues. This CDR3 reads CASSSGGDTDTQYF. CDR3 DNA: TGTGCCAGCAGTTCTGGGGGGGACACAGATACGCAGTATTTT.

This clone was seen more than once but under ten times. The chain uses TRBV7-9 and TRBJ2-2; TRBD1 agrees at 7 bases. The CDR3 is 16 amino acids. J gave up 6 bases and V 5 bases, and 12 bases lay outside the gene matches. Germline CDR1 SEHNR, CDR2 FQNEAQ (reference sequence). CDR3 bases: TGTGCCAGCAGCCCCACGGGCCAGGGGGTCTCCGGGGAGCTGTTTTTT. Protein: CASSPTGQGVSGELFF.

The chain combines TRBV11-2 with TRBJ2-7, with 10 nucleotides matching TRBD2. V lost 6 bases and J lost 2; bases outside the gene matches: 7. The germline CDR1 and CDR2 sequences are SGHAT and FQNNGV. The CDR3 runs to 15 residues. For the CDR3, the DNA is TGTGCCAGCAGTCCTAGCGGGGGCCATACCTACGAGCAGTACTTC. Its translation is CASSPSGGHTYEQYF. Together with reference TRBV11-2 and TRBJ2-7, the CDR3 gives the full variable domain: EAGVAQSPRYKIIEKRQSVAFWCNPISGHATLYWYQQILGQGPKLLIQFQNNGVVDDSQLPKDRFSAERLKGVDSTLKIQPAKLEDSAVYLCASSPSGGHTYEQYFGPGTRLTVT.

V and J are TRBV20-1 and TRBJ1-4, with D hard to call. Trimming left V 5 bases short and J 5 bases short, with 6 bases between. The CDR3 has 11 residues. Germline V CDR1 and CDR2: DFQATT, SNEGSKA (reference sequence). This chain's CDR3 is CSALLNEKLFF. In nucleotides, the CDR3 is TGCAGTGCTCTCCTCAATGAAAAACTGTTTTTT.

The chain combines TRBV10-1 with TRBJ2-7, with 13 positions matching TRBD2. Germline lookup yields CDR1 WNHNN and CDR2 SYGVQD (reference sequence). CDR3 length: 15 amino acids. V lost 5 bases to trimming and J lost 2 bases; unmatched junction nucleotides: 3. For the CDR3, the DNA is TGCGCCAGCAGTCCCGGGACTAGCGGGGCCTACGAGCAGTACTTC. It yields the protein CASSPGTSGAYEQYF.

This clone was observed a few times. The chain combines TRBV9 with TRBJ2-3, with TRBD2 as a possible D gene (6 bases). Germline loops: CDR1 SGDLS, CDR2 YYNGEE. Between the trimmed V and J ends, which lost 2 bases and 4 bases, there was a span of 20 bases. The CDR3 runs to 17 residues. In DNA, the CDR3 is TGTGCCAGCAGCGTGGAGGGCGATCTCCTGGTCGCAGATACGCAGTATTTT. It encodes CASSVEGDLLVADTQYF. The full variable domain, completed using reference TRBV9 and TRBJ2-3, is DSGVTQTPKHLITATGQRVTLRCSPRSGDLSVYWYQQSLDQGLQFLIQYYNGEERAKGNILERFSAQQFPDLHSELNLSSLELGDSALYFCASSVEGDLLVADTQYFGPGTRLTVL.

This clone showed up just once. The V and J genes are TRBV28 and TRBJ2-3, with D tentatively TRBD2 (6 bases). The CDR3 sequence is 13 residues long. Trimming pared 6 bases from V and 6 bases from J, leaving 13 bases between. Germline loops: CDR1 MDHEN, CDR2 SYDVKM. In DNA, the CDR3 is TGTGCCAGCAGGCGGACTACCTTGGATACGCAGTATTTT. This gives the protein CASRRTTLDTQYF.

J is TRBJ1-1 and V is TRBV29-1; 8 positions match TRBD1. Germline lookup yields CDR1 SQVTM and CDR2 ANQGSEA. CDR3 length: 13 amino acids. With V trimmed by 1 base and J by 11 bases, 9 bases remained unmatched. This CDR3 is CSVEGAGGSGAFF. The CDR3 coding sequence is TGCAGCGTTGAAGGTGCAGGGGGCAGCGGCGCTTTCTTT.

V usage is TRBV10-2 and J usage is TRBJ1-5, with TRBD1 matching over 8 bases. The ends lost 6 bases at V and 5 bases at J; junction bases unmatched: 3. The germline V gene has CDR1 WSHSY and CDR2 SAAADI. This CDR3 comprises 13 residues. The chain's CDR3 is CASRTTGDQPQHF. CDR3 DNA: TGCGCCAGCAGGACGACAGGGGATCAGCCCCAGCATTTT.

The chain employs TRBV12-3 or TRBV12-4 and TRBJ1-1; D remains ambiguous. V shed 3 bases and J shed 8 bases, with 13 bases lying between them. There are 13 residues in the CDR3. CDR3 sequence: CASSFPPRWEAFF. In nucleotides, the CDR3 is TGTGCCAGCAGTTTCCCCCCTAGGTGGGAAGCTTTCTTT.

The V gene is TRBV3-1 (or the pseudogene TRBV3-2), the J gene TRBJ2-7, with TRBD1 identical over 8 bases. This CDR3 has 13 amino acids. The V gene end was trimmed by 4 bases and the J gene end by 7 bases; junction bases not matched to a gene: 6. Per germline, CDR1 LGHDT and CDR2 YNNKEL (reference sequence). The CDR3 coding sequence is TGTGCCAGCAGCCTACGACAGGGGAGGGAGCAGTACTTC. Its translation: CASSLRQGREQYF.

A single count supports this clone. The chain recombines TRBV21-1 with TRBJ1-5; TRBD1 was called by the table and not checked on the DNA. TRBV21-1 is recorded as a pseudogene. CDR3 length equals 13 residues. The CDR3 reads CANMTGGNQPQHF. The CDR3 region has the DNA TGTGCCAACATGACAGGGGGCAATCAGCCCCAGCATTTT.

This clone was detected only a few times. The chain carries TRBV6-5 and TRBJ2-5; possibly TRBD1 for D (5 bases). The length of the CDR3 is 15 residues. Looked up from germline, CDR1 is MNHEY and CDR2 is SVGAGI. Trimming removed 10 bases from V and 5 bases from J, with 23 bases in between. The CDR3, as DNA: TGTGCCAACCTAGGCCCAGGGTCGGTTGGCGAGACCCAGTACTTC. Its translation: CANLGPGSVGETQYF.

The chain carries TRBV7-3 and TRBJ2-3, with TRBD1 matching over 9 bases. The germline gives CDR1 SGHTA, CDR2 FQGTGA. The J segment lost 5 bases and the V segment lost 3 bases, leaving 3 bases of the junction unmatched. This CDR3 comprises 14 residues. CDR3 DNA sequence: TGTGCCAGCAGCTTGGGACAGGGCGTAGATACGCAGTATTTT. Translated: CASSLGQGVDTQYF.

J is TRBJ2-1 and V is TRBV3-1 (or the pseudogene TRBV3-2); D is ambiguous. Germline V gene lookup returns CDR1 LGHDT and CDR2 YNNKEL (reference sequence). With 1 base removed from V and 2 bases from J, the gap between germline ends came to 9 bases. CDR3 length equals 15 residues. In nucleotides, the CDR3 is TGTGCCAGCAGCCAAGTACTTCTTACCTACAATGAGCAGTTCTTC. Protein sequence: CASSQVLLTYNEQFF.

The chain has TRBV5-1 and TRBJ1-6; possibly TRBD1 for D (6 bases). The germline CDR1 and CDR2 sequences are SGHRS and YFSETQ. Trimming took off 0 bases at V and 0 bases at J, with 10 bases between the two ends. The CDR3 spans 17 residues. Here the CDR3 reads CASSLGQESSYNSPLHF. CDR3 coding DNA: TGCGCCAGCAGCTTGGGACAGGAAAGCTCCTATAATTCACCCCTCCACTTT.

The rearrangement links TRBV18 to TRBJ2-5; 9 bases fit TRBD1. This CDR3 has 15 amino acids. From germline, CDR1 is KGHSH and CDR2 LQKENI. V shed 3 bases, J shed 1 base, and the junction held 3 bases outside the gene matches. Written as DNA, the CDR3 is TGTGCCAGCTCACCCCTACAGGGGGCCCAAGAGACCCAGTACTTC. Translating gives CASSPLQGAQETQYF.

In nucleotides, the CDR3 is TGTGCCAGTAGTACCCAAGGGGGCTCTTTTTCCGGGGAGCTGTTTTTT. Protein sequence: CASSTQGGSFSGELFF. J is TRBJ2-2 and V is TRBV19, with TRBD1 identical over 7 bases. Germline V gene sequence: CDR1 LNHDA, CDR2 SQIVND (reference sequence). The CDR3 loop spans 16 amino acids. V dropped 4 bases and J dropped 6; count of bases not matched to a gene: 11.

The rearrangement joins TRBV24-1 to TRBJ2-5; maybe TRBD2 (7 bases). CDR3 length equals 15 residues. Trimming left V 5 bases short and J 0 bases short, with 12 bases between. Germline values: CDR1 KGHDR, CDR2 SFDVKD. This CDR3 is CATSAGRGYQETQYF. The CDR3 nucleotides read TGTGCCACCAGTGCGGGGAGGGGGTACCAAGAGACCCAGTACTTC.

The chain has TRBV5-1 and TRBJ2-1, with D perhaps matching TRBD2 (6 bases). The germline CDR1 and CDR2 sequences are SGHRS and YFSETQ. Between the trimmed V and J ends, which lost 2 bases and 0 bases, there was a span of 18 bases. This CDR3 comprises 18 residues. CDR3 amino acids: CASSFSGEATGSYNEQFF. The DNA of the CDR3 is TGCGCCAGCAGCTTCTCGGGGGAGGCGACCGGCTCCTACAATGAGCAGTTCTTC.

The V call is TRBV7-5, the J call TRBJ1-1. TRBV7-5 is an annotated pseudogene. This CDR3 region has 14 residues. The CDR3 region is CVRSLGGRNTEAFF. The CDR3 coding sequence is TGTGTCAGAAGCTTGGGAGGGCGAAACACTGAAGCTTTCTTT.

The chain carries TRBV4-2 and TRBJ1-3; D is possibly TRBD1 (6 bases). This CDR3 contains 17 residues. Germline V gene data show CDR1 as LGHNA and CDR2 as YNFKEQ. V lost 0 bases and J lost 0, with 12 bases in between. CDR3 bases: TGTGCCAGCAGCCAAGACAGGACAGCGCTCTCTGGAAACACCATATATTTT. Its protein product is CASSQDRTALSGNTIYF.

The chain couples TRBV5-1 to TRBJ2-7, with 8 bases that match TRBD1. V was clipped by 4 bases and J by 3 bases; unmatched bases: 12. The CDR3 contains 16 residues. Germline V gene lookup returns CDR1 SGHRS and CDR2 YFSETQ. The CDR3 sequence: CASSKGGTGQDYEQYF. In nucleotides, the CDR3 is TGCGCCAGCAGCAAGGGGGGAACGGGACAGGACTACGAGCAGTACTTC.